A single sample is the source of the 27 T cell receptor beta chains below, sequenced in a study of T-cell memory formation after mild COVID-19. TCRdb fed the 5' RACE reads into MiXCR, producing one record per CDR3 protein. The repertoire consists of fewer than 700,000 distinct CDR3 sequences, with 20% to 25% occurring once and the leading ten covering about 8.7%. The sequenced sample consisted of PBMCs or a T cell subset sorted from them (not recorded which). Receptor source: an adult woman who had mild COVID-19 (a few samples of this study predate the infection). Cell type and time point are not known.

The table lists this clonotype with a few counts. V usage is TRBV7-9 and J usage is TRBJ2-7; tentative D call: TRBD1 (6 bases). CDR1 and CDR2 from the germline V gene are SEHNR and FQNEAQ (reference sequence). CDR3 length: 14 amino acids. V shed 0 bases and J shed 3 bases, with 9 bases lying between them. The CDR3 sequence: CASSLAMDSYEQYF. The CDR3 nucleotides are TGTGCCAGCAGCTTAGCGATGGACAGCTACGAGCAGTACTTC.

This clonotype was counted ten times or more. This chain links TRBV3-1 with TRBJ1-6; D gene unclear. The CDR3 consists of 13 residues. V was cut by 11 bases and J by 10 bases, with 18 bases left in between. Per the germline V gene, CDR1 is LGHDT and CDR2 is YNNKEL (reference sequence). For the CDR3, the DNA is TGTGCCGCATCGGCGAGCGGGCGATCACCCCTCCACTTT. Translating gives CAASASGRSPLHF.

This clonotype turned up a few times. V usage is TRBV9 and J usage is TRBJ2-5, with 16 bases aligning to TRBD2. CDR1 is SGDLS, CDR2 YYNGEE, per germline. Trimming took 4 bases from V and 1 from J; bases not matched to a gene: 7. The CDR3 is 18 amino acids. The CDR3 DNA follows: TGTGCCAGCAGCCCAGGGACTAGCGGGGGGGCCCTCCAAGAGACCCAGTACTTC. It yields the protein CASSPGTSGGALQETQYF.

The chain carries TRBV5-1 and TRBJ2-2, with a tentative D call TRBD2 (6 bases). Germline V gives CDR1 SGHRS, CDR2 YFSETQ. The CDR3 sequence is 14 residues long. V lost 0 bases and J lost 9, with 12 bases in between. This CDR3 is CASSLASASWELFF. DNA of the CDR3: TGCGCCAGCAGCTTGGCTAGCGCTTCCTGGGAGCTGTTTTTT.

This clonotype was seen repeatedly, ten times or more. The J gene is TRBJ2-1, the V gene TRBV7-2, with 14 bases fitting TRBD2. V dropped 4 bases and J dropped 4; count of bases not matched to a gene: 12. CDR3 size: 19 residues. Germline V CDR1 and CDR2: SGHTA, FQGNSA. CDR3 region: CASSSPTAGTSGGYNEQFF. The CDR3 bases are TGTGCCAGCAGCTCCCCTACCGCCGGGACTAGCGGGGGTTACAATGAGCAGTTCTTC. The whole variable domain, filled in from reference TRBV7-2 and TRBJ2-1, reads GAGVSQSPSNKVTEKGKDVELRCDPISGHTALYWYRQSLGQGLEFLIYFQGNSAPDKSGLPSDRFSAERTGGSVSTLTIQRTQQEDSAVYLCASSSPTAGTSGGYNEQFFGPGTRLTVL.

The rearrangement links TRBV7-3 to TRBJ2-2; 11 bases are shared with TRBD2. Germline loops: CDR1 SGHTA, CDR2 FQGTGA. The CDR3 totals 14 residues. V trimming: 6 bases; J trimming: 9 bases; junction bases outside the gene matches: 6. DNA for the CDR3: TGTGCCAGCAGACAAACTAGCGGGAGTAGGGAGCTGTTTTTT. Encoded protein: CASRQTSGSRELFF.

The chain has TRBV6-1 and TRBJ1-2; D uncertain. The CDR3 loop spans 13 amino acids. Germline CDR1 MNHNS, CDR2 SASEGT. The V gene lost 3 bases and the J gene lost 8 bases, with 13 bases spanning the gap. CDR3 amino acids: CASSEATRRGYTF. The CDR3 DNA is TGTGCCAGCAGTGAGGCAACCCGGAGGGGCTACACCTTC.

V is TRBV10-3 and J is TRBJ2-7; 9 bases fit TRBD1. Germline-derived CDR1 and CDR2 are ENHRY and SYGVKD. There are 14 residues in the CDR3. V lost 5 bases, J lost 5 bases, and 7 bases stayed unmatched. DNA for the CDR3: TGTGCCATCAGTCGGACAGGGGCCCCCCACGAGCAGTACTTC. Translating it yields CAISRTGAPHEQYF.

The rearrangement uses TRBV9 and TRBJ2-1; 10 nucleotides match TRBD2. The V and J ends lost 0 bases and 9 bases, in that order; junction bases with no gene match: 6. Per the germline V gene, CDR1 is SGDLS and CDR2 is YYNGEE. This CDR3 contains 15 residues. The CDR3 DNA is TGTGCCAGCAGCGTAGCTCGGGTAGCGGGAGGTGAGCAGTTCTTC. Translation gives CASSVARVAGGEQFF.

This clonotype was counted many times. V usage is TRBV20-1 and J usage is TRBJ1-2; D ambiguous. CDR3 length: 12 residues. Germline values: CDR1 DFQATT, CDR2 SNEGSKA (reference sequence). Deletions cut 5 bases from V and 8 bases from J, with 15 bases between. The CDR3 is CSAGLGRGGYTF. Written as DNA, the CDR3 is TGCAGTGCTGGGCTGGGCCGAGGAGGCTACACCTTC.

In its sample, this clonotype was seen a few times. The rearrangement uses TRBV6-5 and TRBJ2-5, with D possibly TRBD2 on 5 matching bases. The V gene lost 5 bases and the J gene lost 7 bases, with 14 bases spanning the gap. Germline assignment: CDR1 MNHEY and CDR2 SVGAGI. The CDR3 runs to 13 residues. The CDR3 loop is CASSRSRAGTQYF. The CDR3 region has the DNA TGTGCCAGCAGTCGGTCGAGGGCCGGGACCCAGTACTTC.

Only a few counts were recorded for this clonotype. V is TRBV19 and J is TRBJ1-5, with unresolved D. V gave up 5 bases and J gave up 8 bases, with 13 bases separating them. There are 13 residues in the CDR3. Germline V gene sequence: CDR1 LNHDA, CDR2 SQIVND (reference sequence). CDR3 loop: CASSPGIGKPQHF. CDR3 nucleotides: TGTGCCAGTAGTCCCGGGATAGGAAAGCCCCAGCATTTT.

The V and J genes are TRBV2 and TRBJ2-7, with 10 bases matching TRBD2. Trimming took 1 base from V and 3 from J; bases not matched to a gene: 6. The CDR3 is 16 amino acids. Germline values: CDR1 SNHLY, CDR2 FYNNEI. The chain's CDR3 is CASSEVVAGGLYEQYF. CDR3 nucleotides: TGTGCCAGCAGTGAAGTGGTAGCGGGGGGCCTCTACGAGCAGTACTTC.

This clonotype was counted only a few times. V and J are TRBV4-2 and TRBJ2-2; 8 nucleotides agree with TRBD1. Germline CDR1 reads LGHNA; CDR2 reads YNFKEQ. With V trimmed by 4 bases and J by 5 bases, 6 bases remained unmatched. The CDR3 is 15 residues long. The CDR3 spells CASSLGQGWTGELFF. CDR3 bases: TGTGCCAGCAGCCTAGGACAGGGCTGGACCGGGGAGCTGTTTTTT.

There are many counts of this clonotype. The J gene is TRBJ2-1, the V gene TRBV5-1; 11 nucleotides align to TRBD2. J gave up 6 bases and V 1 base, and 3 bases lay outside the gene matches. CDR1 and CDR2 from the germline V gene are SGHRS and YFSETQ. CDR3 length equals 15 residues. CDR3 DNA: TGCGCCAGCAGCTTGACTAGCGGGAGTCTCAATGAGCAGTTCTTC. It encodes CASSLTSGSLNEQFF. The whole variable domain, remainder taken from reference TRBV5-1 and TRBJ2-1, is KAGVTQTPRYLIKTRGQQVTLSCSPISGHRSVSWYQQTPGQGLQFLFEYFSETQRNKGNFPGRFSGRQFSNSRSEMNVSTLELGDSALYLCASSLTSGSLNEQFFGPGTRLTVL.

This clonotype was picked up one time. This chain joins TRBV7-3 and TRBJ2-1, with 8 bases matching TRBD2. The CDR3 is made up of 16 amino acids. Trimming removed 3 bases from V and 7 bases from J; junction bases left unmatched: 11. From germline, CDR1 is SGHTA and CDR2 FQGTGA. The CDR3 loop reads CASSLPGGGRSNEQFF. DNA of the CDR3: TGTGCCAGCAGCTTGCCGGGGGGCGGGAGGTCGAATGAGCAGTTCTTC.

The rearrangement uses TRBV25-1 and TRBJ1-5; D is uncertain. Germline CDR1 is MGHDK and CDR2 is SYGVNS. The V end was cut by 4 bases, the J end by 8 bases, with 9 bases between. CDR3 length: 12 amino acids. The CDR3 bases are TGTGCCAGCAGTGTCGGCGCGGAGCCCCAGCATTTT. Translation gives CASSVGAEPQHF.

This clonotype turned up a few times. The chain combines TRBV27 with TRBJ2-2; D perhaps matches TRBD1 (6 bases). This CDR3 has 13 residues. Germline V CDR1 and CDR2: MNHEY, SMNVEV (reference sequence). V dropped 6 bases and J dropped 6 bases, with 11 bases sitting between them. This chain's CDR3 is CASRLRGAGELFF. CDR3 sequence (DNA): TGTGCCAGCAGGCTCAGGGGAGCCGGGGAGCTGTTTTTT.

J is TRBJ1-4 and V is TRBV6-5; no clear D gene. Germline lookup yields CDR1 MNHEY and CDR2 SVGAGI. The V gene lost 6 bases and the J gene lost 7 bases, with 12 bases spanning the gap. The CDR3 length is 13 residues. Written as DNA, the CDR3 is TGTGCCAGCAGCAAACTCGGCCGTGAAAAACTGTTTTTT. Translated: CASSKLGREKLFF.

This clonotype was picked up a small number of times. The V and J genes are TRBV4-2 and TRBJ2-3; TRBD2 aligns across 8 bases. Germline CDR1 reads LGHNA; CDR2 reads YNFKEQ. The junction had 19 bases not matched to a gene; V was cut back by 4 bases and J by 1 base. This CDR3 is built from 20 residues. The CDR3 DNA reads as TGTGCCAGCAGCCCATCCCGGGGCGGGGGGACAACCCTACGCACAGATACGCAGTATTTT. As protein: CASSPSRGGGTTLRTDTQYF.

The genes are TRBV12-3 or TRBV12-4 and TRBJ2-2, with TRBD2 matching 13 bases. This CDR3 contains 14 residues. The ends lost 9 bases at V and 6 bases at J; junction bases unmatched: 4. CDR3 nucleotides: TGTGCCAGTGGACTAGCGGGGGCGGCCGGGGAGCTGTTTTTT. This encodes CASGLAGAAGELFF.

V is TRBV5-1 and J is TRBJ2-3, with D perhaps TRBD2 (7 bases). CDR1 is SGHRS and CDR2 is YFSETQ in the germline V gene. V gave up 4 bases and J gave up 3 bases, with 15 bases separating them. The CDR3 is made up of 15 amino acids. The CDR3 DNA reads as TGCGCCAGCAGCCTGGAGGGGGGGAGGACAGATACGCAGTATTTT. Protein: CASSLEGGRTDTQYF.

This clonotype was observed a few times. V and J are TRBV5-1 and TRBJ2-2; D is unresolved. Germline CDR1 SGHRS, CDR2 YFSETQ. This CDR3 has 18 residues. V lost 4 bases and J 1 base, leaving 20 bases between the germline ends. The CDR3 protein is CASSPSLFRPENTGELFF. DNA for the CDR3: TGCGCCAGCAGCCCCTCTTTGTTCAGACCGGAGAACACCGGGGAGCTGTTTTTT. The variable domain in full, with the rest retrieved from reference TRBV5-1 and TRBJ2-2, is KAGVTQTPRYLIKTRGQQVTLSCSPISGHRSVSWYQQTPGQGLQFLFEYFSETQRNKGNFPGRFSGRQFSNSRSEMNVSTLELGDSALYLCASSPSLFRPENTGELFFGEGSRLTVL.

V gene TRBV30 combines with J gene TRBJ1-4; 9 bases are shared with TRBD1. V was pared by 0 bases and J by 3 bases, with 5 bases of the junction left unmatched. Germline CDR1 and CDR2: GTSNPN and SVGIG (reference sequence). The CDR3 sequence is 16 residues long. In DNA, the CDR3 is TGTGCCTGGAGTGTACCAGGGACAGGGTCTAATGAAAAACTGTTTTTT. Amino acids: CAWSVPGTGSNEKLFF.

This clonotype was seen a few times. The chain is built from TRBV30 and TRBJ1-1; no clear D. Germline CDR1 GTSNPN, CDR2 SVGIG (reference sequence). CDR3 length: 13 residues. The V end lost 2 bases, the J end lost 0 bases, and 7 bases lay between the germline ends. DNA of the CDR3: TGTGCCTGGAGTCGATATATGAACACTGAAGCTTTCTTT. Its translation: CAWSRYMNTEAFF.

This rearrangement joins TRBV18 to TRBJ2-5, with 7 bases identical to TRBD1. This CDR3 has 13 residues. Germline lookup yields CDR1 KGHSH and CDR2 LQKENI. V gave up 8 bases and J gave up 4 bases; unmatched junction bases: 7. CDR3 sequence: CASHGQVGETQYF. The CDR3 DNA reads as TGTGCCAGCCACGGACAGGTTGGAGAGACCCAGTACTTC.

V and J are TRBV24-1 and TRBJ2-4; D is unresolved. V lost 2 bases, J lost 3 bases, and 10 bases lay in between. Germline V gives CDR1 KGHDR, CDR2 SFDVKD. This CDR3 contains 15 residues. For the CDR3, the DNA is TGTGCCACCAGTGATTCCGGAGAGGTCAAAAACATTCAGTACTTC. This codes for CATSDSGEVKNIQYF.